This T cell receptor (beta chain) was recovered during a study of beta chain features in type 1 diabetes. Only a few counts were recorded for this clone. Its antigen is undetermined. Study observations and caveats: TCRB CDR3s from Type 1 diabetes patients were moderately but significantly shorter in all four CD4+ subsets.

CDR1 is SQVTM and CDR2 is ANQGSEA in the germline V gene. Trimming cost V 5 bases and J 3 bases; bases outside gene matches: 13. The CDR3 is 16 residues long. Expressed TCRB transcripts were sequenced because the isolated RNA had all been reverse transcribed beforehand. Assay used: immunoSEQ multiplex PCR; TCRdb lists only in-frame clones, some missing. The data contain 100,000 to 150,000 clones, about 18% of them seen just once; the ten biggest clones take up 2.6%. The TCR sequence derives from a man aged 18 to 29 with type 1 diabetes. The genes are TRBV29-1 and TRBJ2-3, with 8 bases matching TRBD2. Sequencing used central memory CD4+ T cells from blood. CDR3 region: CSVHSLVIAGTDTQYF. CDR3 sequence (DNA): TGCAGCGTTCACTCTCTCGTGATAGCGGGAACAGATACGCAGTATTTT.